The 18 T cell receptor beta chains below come from one sample, sequenced in a study of vaccination effects on CD4 cells after COVID-19 (dated by TCRdb to between 2021 and 2023). To identify antigen-specific CD4+ T cell clonotypes by their expansion, the ViraFEST assay first stimulated PBMC with viral peptide pools and then applied TCR sequencing. After more than nine days of culture, CD4+ T cells were isolated with the EasySep CD4+ T cell isolation kit. Negative nucleocapsid antibody results before and after vaccination confirmed that the healthy vaccine recipients had no prior SARS-CoV-2 infection. The library was made by the immunoSEQ multiplex PCR assay. In TCRdb, the immuneACCESS table is reduced to in-frame sequences with V and J assigned. These tables do not hold every clone; where another copy was compared, an unresolved V gene accounts for under half, and the others remain unexplained. This sample holds tens of thousands of clones; 60% to 85% were observed only once. The ten largest make up roughly 10% of the sample.

These receptors' targets are unknown. The source was CD4+ T cells from PBMCs cultured with SARS-CoV-2 spike peptides, collected before COVID-19 vaccination. In light of the paper, this sample's cell subset or site label describes: SARS-CoV-2 spike overlapping peptide pool stimulation. The receptor source for this set is a human donor who received a COVID-19 vaccine.

This clone showed up just a few times. This chain's CDR3 is CASSPGQAGTEAFF. In DNA form, the CDR3 reads TGCGCCAGCAGCCCCGGACAGGCGGGCACTGAAGCTTTCTTT. The chain combines TRBV5-1 with TRBJ1-1; 7 bases are shared with TRBD1. The CDR3 sequence is 14 residues long. Germline CDR1 reads SGHRS; CDR2 reads YFSETQ. With 4 bases clipped from V and 4 bases from J, the junction kept 7 bases outside the gene matches.

This clone has more than one count but fewer than ten. The chain recombines TRBV2 with TRBJ2-2, with 9 bases fitting TRBD1. This CDR3 contains 14 residues. V lost 7 bases and J lost 4; bases outside the gene matches: 4. Germline CDR1 is SNHLY and CDR2 is FYNNEI. The CDR3 protein is CASTWDRATGELFF. As DNA, the CDR3 is TGTGCCAGCACCTGGGACAGGGCCACCGGGGAGCTGTTTTTT.

This clone was recorded once. The chain employs TRBV12-3 or TRBV12-4 and TRBJ2-5, with 10 bases that match TRBD1. Trimming took 4 bases from V and 5 from J; bases not matched to a gene: 1. There are 13 residues in the CDR3. DNA for the CDR3: TGTGCCAGCAGTTGGACAGGGGGTGAGACCCAGTACTTC. It is translated as CASSWTGGETQYF.

The genes are TRBV9 and TRBJ2-2; tentative D call: TRBD1 (6 bases). Trimming took 7 bases from V and 4 from J, leaving 17 bases between them. Germline V CDR1 and CDR2: SGDLS, YYNGEE. This CDR3 spans 15 amino acids. Written as DNA, the CDR3 is TGTGCCAGCGCCGTAGGGACACTCGGCACCGGGGAGCTGTTTTTT. This codes for CASAVGTLGTGELFF.

V and J are TRBV6-4 and TRBJ1-1; no clear D gene. Germline V CDR1 and CDR2: MRHNA, SNTAGT. The CDR3 covers 15 residues. Between the trimmed V and J ends, which lost 2 bases and 4 bases, there was a span of 14 bases. The CDR3 region has the DNA TGTGCCAGCAGTGACCTTCTAAGGCCGGCCACTGAAGCTTTCTTT. Translating it yields CASSDLLRPATEAFF.

The chain has TRBV15 and TRBJ1-5; D is unclear. Looked up from germline, CDR1 is LNHNV and CDR2 is YYDKDF (reference sequence). V dropped 1 base and J dropped 2 bases, with 9 bases sitting between them. The CDR3 has 15 amino acids. The CDR3 loop reads CATSRVSMGNQPQHF. In DNA, the CDR3 is TGTGCCACCAGCAGAGTATCTATGGGCAATCAGCCCCAGCATTTT.

The V gene is TRBV21-1, the J gene TRBJ2-3; the table gives TRBD2 as D, unverified against the DNA. TRBV21-1 is a pseudogene locus. The CDR3 consists of 14 residues. The CDR3 spells CASPDSTGTDTQYF. CDR3 nucleotide sequence: TGTGCCAGCCCGGACTCGACTGGCACAGATACGCAGTATTTT.

This clone was observed a handful of times. J is TRBJ1-3 and V is TRBV30; no definite D call. The CDR3 extends over 16 amino acids. Trimming took 3 bases from V and 0 from J, leaving 15 bases between them. Per the germline V gene, CDR1 is GTSNPN and CDR2 is SVGIG (reference sequence). DNA for the CDR3: TGTGCCTGGAGCCGAGAGAGGGCGTCCTCTGGAAACACCATATATTTT. This sequence encodes CAWSRERASSGNTIYF.

This clone was counted only a few times. The V and J genes are TRBV9 and TRBJ1-3; D might be TRBD1 (5 bases). The germline V and J ends were trimmed by 3 bases and 4 bases, with 11 bases remaining between them. Germline values: CDR1 SGDLS, CDR2 YYNGEE. The CDR3 runs to 14 residues. The DNA for the CDR3 is TGTGCCAGCAGCGCAGGGCTGTCGGGAAACACCATATATTTT. Translation: CASSAGLSGNTIYF.

The rearrangement links TRBV7-2 to TRBJ2-2, with 7 bases matching TRBD2. The CDR3 consists of 16 residues. V was clipped by 1 base and J by 2 bases; unmatched bases: 4. Germline V gene lookup returns CDR1 SGHTA and CDR2 FQGNSA. The CDR3 DNA reads TGTGCCAGCAGCTTAGTAGCGGGCTCAAACACCGGGGAGCTGTTTTTT. Its protein is CASSLVAGSNTGELFF. Looking up the rest from reference TRBV7-2 and TRBJ2-2 gives the full variable domain: GAGVSQSPSNKVTEKGKDVELRCDPISGHTALYWYRQSLGQGLEFLIYFQGNSAPDKSGLPSDRFSAERTGGSVSTLTIQRTQQEDSAVYLCASSLVAGSNTGELFFGEGSRLTVL.

The gene calls are TRBV4-1 and TRBJ2-1, with 11 bases fitting TRBD2. CDR1 is MGHRA and CDR2 is YSYEKL in the germline V gene. CDR3 length: 17 residues. V lost 1 base to trimming and J lost 9 bases; unmatched junction nucleotides: 11. CDR3 residues: CASSQVRLAGYGGEQFF. CDR3 nucleotide sequence: TGCGCCAGCAGCCAAGTACGACTAGCGGGGTATGGCGGTGAGCAGTTCTTC.

This clone was counted a few times. J is TRBJ2-2 and V is TRBV4-1, with D hard to call. CDR3 length equals 15 residues. Looked up from germline, CDR1 is MGHRA and CDR2 is YSYEKL. Trimming left V 2 bases short and J 4 bases short, with 11 bases between. The chain's CDR3 is CASSQFGRSTGELFF. The CDR3 coding sequence is TGCGCCAGCAGCCAATTCGGACGGTCCACCGGGGAGCTGTTTTTT.

This clone came up a few times. V is TRBV7-7 and J is TRBJ2-7; D might be TRBD1 (5 bases). The germline gives CDR1 SSHAT, CDR2 FNYEAQ (reference sequence). Between the trimmed V and J ends, which lost 7 bases and 0 bases, there was a span of 19 bases. This CDR3 contains 16 residues. In DNA form, the CDR3 reads TGTGCCAGCAAGAACAGGTCGGCAGGGTACTCCTACGAGCAGTACGTC. It encodes CASKNRSAGYSYEQYV.

This chain joins TRBV6-5 and TRBJ2-1; D may be TRBD1 (5 bases). The germline V and J ends were trimmed by 6 bases and 3 bases, with 6 bases remaining between them. The CDR3 is 12 amino acids. CDR1 and CDR2 (germline): MNHEY, SVGAGI. The CDR3 DNA is TGTGCCAGCAGAAGGGGCTACAATGAGCAGTTCTTC. As protein: CASRRGYNEQFF.

V is TRBV9 and J is TRBJ1-5; D gene unclear. Trimming left V 3 bases short and J 1 base short, with 8 bases between. Germline V gene lookup returns CDR1 SGDLS and CDR2 YYNGEE. There are 14 residues in the CDR3. The CDR3 sequence: CASSAGESNQPQHF. CDR3 nucleotide sequence: TGTGCCAGCAGCGCCGGAGAGAGCAATCAGCCCCAGCATTTT.

This clone was counted a few times. The chain is built from TRBV5-1 and TRBJ2-5; TRBD1 aligns across 7 bases. In germline, CDR1 is SGHRS, CDR2 YFSETQ. The CDR3 totals 14 residues. V lost 2 bases and J lost 5; bases outside the gene matches: 6. The CDR3 is CASSFFDRAETQYF. DNA of the CDR3: TGCGCCAGCAGCTTCTTCGACAGGGCTGAGACCCAGTACTTC. Full variable domain (missing parts from reference TRBV5-1 and TRBJ2-5): KAGVTQTPRYLIKTRGQQVTLSCSPISGHRSVSWYQQTPGQGLQFLFEYFSETQRNKGNFPGRFSGRQFSNSRSEMNVSTLELGDSALYLCASSFFDRAETQYFGPGTRLLVL.

The chain combines TRBV18 with TRBJ2-7; maybe TRBD1 (6 bases). V was pared by 2 bases and J by 2 bases, with 10 bases between. CDR1 and CDR2 (germline): KGHSH, LQKENI. CDR3 size: 14 residues. CDR3: CASSPGAGAYEQYV. CDR3 DNA sequence: TGTGCCAGCTCACCAGGGGCAGGGGCCTACGAGCAGTACGTC.

The chain couples TRBV2 to TRBJ2-5; 8 nucleotides line up with TRBD2. Losses at the gene ends were 0 bases for V and 7 bases for J; bases not matched to a gene: 4. Germline-derived CDR1 and CDR2 are SNHLY and FYNNEI. This CDR3 comprises 14 residues. The CDR3 sequence: CASSEALGGGTQYF. CDR3 sequence (DNA): TGTGCCAGCAGTGAAGCGCTCGGGGGGGGGACCCAGTACTTC.